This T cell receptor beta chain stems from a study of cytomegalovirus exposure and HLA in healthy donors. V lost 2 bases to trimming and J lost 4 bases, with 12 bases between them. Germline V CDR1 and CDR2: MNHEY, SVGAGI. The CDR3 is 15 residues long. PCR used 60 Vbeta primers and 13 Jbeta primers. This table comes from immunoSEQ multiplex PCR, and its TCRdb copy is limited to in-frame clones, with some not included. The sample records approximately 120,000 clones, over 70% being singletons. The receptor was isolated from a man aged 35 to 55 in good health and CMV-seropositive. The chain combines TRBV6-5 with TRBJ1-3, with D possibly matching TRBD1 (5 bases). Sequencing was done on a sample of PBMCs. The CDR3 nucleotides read TGTGCCAGCAGTTACGGAGGAGGGACCGGAAACACCATATATTTT. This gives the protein CASSYGGGTGNTIYF.